These 10 T cell receptor beta chains came from one sample sequenced in a study of shared clonotypes between healthy human individuals. The data were produced by immunoSEQ multiplex PCR, yet TCRdb's version contains in-frame clones alone and is incomplete. The sample has about 2.4 million clones; over 85% are singletons. The specimen was naive CD4+ T cells from PBMCs. Subset specified: CD45RA+ positively selected. The receptors here all came from a man aged 18 to 30 in good health. Some clones in this sample may be carry-over from other donors' samples.

The chain joins TRBV11-2 to TRBJ2-1; 7 bases are shared with TRBD1. The V gene end was trimmed by 7 bases and the J gene end by 1 base; junction bases not matched to a gene: 7. Germline CDR1 SGHAT, CDR2 FQNNGV. The CDR3 length is 15 residues. CDR3 nucleotide sequence: TGTGCCAGCACCTGGGGACAGAGGTCCTACAATGAGCAGTTCTTC. Translated: CASTWGQRSYNEQFF.

This chain joins TRBV14 and TRBJ2-7; D could derive from TRBD1 or TRBD2 (6 bases each). This CDR3 region has 18 residues. Germline assignment: CDR1 SGHDN and CDR2 FVKESK. The ends were cut back, 1 base at V and 1 base at J, with 20 bases in the middle. The CDR3 loop is CASSQALRYGGRSYEQYF. In DNA form, the CDR3 reads TGTGCCAGCAGCCAAGCCCTGCGGTACGGGGGCCGGTCCTACGAGCAGTACTTC.

The rearrangement uses TRBV5-1 and TRBJ1-3; D perhaps matches TRBD1 (6 bases). The germline V and J ends were trimmed by 4 bases and 0 bases, with 17 bases remaining between them. The CDR3 runs 17 residues. The germline V gene encodes CDR1 SGHRS and CDR2 YFSETQ. The CDR3 here is CASSGGQGLNSGNTIYF. The DNA of the CDR3 is TGCGCCAGCAGCGGGGGACAAGGGCTGAACTCTGGAAACACCATATATTTT. The variable domain in full, with the rest retrieved from reference TRBV5-1 and TRBJ1-3, is KAGVTQTPRYLIKTRGQQVTLSCSPISGHRSVSWYQQTPGQGLQFLFEYFSETQRNKGNFPGRFSGRQFSNSRSEMNVSTLELGDSALYLCASSGGQGLNSGNTIYFGEGSWLTVV.

This chain links TRBV5-1 with TRBJ2-2, with 9 bases lining up with TRBD1. V was pared by 0 bases and J by 4 bases, with 4 bases of the junction left unmatched. The CDR3 contains 16 residues. Germline-derived CDR1 and CDR2 are SGHRS and YFSETQ. The CDR3 reads CASSLAGTGSTGELFF. The CDR3 DNA follows: TGCGCCAGCAGCTTGGCCGGGACAGGGAGCACCGGGGAGCTGTTTTTT.

The V call is TRBV5-1, the J call TRBJ2-3, with D maybe TRBD2 (6 bases). Germline V gene data show CDR1 as SGHRS and CDR2 as YFSETQ. This CDR3 is built from 15 residues. V lost 0 bases, J lost 2 bases, and 10 bases lay in between. The CDR3 nucleotides read TGCGCCAGCAGCTTGGGGTGGGAGGTCACAGATACGCAGTATTTT. Residues: CASSLGWEVTDTQYF.

The chain has TRBV5-1 and TRBJ1-2; D is uncertain. Trimming took off 4 bases at V and 7 bases at J, with 14 bases between the two ends. The length of the CDR3 is 13 residues. Germline-derived CDR1 and CDR2 are SGHRS and YFSETQ. The CDR3 sequence: CASSPTEVGGYTF. The CDR3 DNA is TGCGCCAGCAGCCCGACGGAGGTTGGTGGCTACACCTTC.

Only one count was recorded for this clone. The chain couples TRBV6-6 to TRBJ2-7; a possible D gene is TRBD1 (5 bases). The germline V gene has CDR1 MNHNY and CDR2 SVGAGI (reference sequence). The CDR3 is made up of 15 amino acids. V lost 4 bases to trimming and J lost 2 bases, with 15 bases between them. The CDR3 region has the DNA TGTGCCAGCAGTTTGAGACAGACCTCGCCCTACGAGCAGTACTTC. It is translated as CASSLRQTSPYEQYF.

As DNA, the CDR3 is TGTGCCAGCAGCCTCATCCCCAGCGGCACTGAAGCTTTCTTT. Protein: CASSLIPSGTEAFF. The chain is built from TRBV9 and TRBJ1-1; D unresolved. Germline values: CDR1 SGDLS, CDR2 YYNGEE. V gave up 4 bases and J gave up 4 bases, with 14 bases separating them. CDR3 size: 14 residues.

The chain carries TRBV10-3 and TRBJ2-5; D perhaps matches TRBD1 (6 bases). Looked up from germline, CDR1 is ENHRY and CDR2 is SYGVKD. V lost 6 bases, J lost 4 bases, and 18 bases lay in between. This CDR3 has 15 amino acids. Here the CDR3 reads CAIRRGGQSGETQYF. The CDR3 bases are TGTGCCATCAGAAGAGGCGGACAGAGCGGAGAGACCCAGTACTTC.

This clone was seen just once. The chain links TRBV9 to TRBJ2-2, with 9 positions matching TRBD2. V shed 3 bases and J 1 base; nucleotides not matched to a gene: 7. The CDR3 is made up of 17 amino acids. Germline V gene data show CDR1 as SGDLS and CDR2 as YYNGEE. In nucleotides, the CDR3 is TGTGCCAGCAGCGGACCCGGGACTAGCAGGAACACCGGGGAGCTGTTTTTT. It encodes CASSGPGTSRNTGELFF.